This is a list of T cell receptor beta chains from one sample in a study of blood T cells in healthy people across ages. Using its own MiXCR run on the 5' RACE reads, TCRdb lists one record per CDR3 protein. The sample consists of about 1.5 million distinct CDR3 sequences, less than 45% of them appearing once. Specimen: blood. Source of these receptors: a woman between 18 and 29 years old in good health. Both conserved end residues are part of each CDR3. The order of the fields is J gene, V gene, clone size, D gene, CDR3 protein, CDR3 DNA. A D gene is named only where the DNA matches it firmly. A row's size may be missing; if present it is once, few, many or a size class.

TRBJ2-1,TRBV20-1,-,-,CSARRRNNEQFF,TGCAGTGCTAGACGGCGGAACAATGAGCAGTTCTTC
TRBJ1-2,TRBV11-2,-,-,CASTKEHANYGYTF,TGTGCCAGCACCAAAGAACATGCTAACTATGGCTACACCTTC
TRBJ1-2,TRBV29-1,few,-,CSVENTIGGCTF,TGCAGCGTTGAAAACACTATCGGGGGTTGCACCTTC
TRBJ2-5,TRBV5-1,-,-,CASSLPETGPAEQYF,TGCGCCAGCAGCTTGCCGGAAACAGGGCCTGCTGAGCAGTACTTC
TRBJ1-5,TRBV2,many,TRBD1,CASSGQGGNQPQHF,TGTGCCAGCAGCGGACAGGGAGGGAATCAGCCCCAGCATTTT
TRBJ2-7,TRBV10-3,-,-,CAIGGQNWRGGYEQYF,TGTGCCATCGGCGGTCAGAACTGGCGCGGTGGGTACGAGCAGTACTTC
TRBJ1-2,TRBV20-1,few,TRBD1,CSADQNRGLGYGYTF,TGCAGTGCTGATCAAAACAGGGGGCTCGGCTATGGCTACACCTTC
TRBJ2-1,TRBV29-1,-,TRBD2,CSGDRPGLASNEQFF,TGCAGCGGTGACCGTCCGGGACTAGCGTCCAATGAGCAGTTCTTC
TRBJ2-1,TRBV28,-,TRBD2,CASSFVPTGASGSYNEQFF,TGTGCCAGCAGTTTCGTCCCGACTGGGGCTAGCGGGAGCTACAATGAGCAGTTCTTC
TRBJ1-1,TRBV20-1,few,-,CSAGRAGDEAFF,TGCAGTGCTGGCCGGGCTGGGGATGAAGCTTTCTTT
TRBJ2-7,TRBV12-5,-,TRBD1,CASGLLAGTGAYEQYF,TGTGCTAGTGGTTTGCTGGCCGGGACAGGGGCCTACGAGCAGTACTTC
TRBJ1-1,TRBV20-1,-,-,CSAREGNPRTEAFF,TGCAGTGCTAGAGAAGGGAACCCTCGCACTGAAGCTTTCTTT
TRBJ1-2,TRBV27,few,TRBD1,CATRTGTGVTGYTF,TGTGCCACCAGAACCGGGACAGGGGTTACTGGCTACACCTTC
TRBJ1-2,TRBV18,-,TRBD1,CASSPARQGGGYTF,TGTGCCAGCTCACCAGCTCGACAGGGTGGTGGCTACACCTTC
TRBJ2-5,TRBV6-2/TRBV6-3,-,-,CASRRLTAYQETQYF,TGTGCCAGCAGACGCCTCACGGCTTACCAAGAGACCCAGTACTTC
TRBJ1-1,TRBV15,-,-,CATTSEGTTNTEAFF,TGTGCCACTACTAGCGAGGGGACGACGAACACTGAAGCTTTCTTT
TRBJ2-7,TRBV2,few,-,CASIGTGVWYEQYF,TGTGCCAGCATCGGAACGGGAGTTTGGTACGAGCAGTACTTC
TRBJ1-2,TRBV6-2/TRBV6-3,-,-,CASSYHQETNYGYTF,TGTGCCAGCAGTTACCATCAGGAGACTAACTATGGCTACACCTTC
TRBJ1-6,TRBV7-2,-,TRBD1,CASSLTGTGGISYNSPLHF,TGTGCCAGCAGCTTAACCGGGACAGGGGGCATATCCTATAATTCACCCCTCCACTTT
TRBJ2-6,TRBV5-1,few,-,CASSFNAGRGANVLTF,TGCGCCAGCAGCTTTAACGCAGGGCGTGGGGCCAACGTCCTGACTTTC
TRBJ2-7,TRBV29-1,few,-,CSVLSQGLGYEQYF,TGCAGCGTCCTATCACAGGGTTTAGGATACGAGCAGTACTTC
TRBJ2-7,TRBV12-3/TRBV12-4,few,-,CASSHGPGYEQYF,TGTGCCAGCTCACATGGCCCGGGATACGAGCAGTACTTC
TRBJ2-1,TRBV2,-,TRBD2,CASSGSVTSGTYNEQFF,TGTGCCAGCAGCGGAAGCGTGACTAGCGGAACGTACAATGAGCAGTTCTTC
TRBJ2-4,TRBV28,-,-,CASKELEDAKNIQYF,TGTGCCAGCAAAGAGCTTGAGGATGCCAAAAACATTCAGTACTTC
TRBJ2-7,TRBV3-1,-,TRBD2,CASSQEREPGLAGYRLYEQYF,TGTGCCAGCAGCCAAGAGAGGGAACCGGGACTAGCGGGTTATCGCCTTTACGAGCAGTACTTC
TRBJ2-2,TRBV5-1,-,-,CASSLRDLTGELFF,TGCGCCAGCAGCTTGCGTGACCTCACCGGGGAGCTGTTTTTT
TRBJ1-4,TRBV27,-,-,CASSLGGRDREKLFF,TGTGCCAGCAGTTTAGGGGGCAGGGATCGTGAAAAACTGTTTTTT
TRBJ2-1,TRBV7-7,few,-,CASSASPQGGDEQFF,TGTGCTAGCAGCGCCTCCCCACAGGGTGGTGATGAGCAGTTCTTC
TRBJ2-5,TRBV30,-,TRBD2,CASRLAGAEETQYF,TGTGCCTCCAGACTAGCGGGGGCCGAAGAGACCCAGTACTTC
TRBJ1-4,TRBV6-6,-,TRBD1,CASSGRGVEKLFF,TGTGCCAGCAGTGGCAGGGGGGTCGAAAAACTGTTTTTT
TRBJ2-1,TRBV6-5,-,-,CASRGRANSYNEQFF,TGTGCCAGCAGAGGCCGGGCCAACTCCTACAATGAGCAGTTCTTC
TRBJ1-1,TRBV29-1,-,-,CSVAPGLRNTEAFF,TGCAGCGTCGCTCCGGGACTCAGGAACACTGAAGCTTTCTTT
TRBJ1-1,TRBV2,many,-,CASSLTDTEAFF,TGTGCCAGTTCCCTGACGGACACTGAAGCTTTCTTT
TRBJ2-1,TRBV6-1,-,-,CASSVGGTSHYNEQFF,TGTGCCAGCAGTGTCGGAGGGACCTCTCACTACAATGAGCAGTTCTTC
TRBJ2-7,TRBV7-2,many,-,CASSLARSYEQYF,TGTGCCAGCAGCCTCGCGCGATCCTACGAGCAGTACTTC
TRBJ1-2,TRBV29-1,-,-,CSVARRVDGYTF,TGCAGCGTCGCTAGGAGGGTAGATGGCTACACCTTC
TRBJ1-2,TRBV7-2,-,-,CASSQWDGNYGYTF,TGTGCCAGCAGCCAGTGGGACGGTAACTATGGCTACACCTTC
TRBJ2-7,TRBV6-7,-,-,CASSYRGRWLLEQYF,TGTGCCAGCAGTTACCGAGGGAGATGGTTACTCGAGCAGTACTTC
TRBJ2-7,TRBV27,few,-,CASSLSKGAYEQYF,TGTGCCAGCAGTTTATCGAAAGGGGCCTACGAGCAGTACTTC
TRBJ2-7,TRBV20-1,few,-,CSARVSGSSSGEQYF,TGCAGTGCTAGAGTCTCCGGATCCTCCTCGGGCGAGCAGTACTTC
TRBJ2-1,TRBV6-5,-,-,CASGGAVTYNEQFF,TGTGCCAGCGGGGGGGCGGTCACGTACAATGAGCAGTTCTTC
TRBJ2-1,TRBV20-1,-,TRBD2,CSARLLAGGSYNEQFF,TGCAGTGCTAGACTTCTAGCGGGAGGGTCCTACAATGAGCAGTTCTTC
TRBJ2-5,TRBV7-9,few,-,CASSLAVLRTPVADQETQYF,TGTGCCAGCAGCTTAGCGGTGTTGAGGACGCCGGTGGCTGATCAAGAGACCCAGTACTTC
TRBJ2-1,TRBV7-2,few,TRBD2,CASSLSGLAGNEQFF,TGTGCCAGCAGCCTGTCGGGACTAGCAGGCAATGAGCAGTTCTTC
TRBJ2-2,TRBV25-1,-,-,CASSPIQGNANTGELFF,TGTGCCAGCAGTCCAATACAAGGGAACGCGAACACCGGGGAGCTGTTTTTT
TRBJ2-3,TRBV12-3/TRBV12-4,few,-,CASSWEDTQYF,TGTGCCAGCAGTTGGGAAGATACGCAGTATTTT
TRBJ1-3,TRBV20-1,-,-,CSARGLGPGNTIYF,TGCAGTGCTAGGGGTTTGGGTCCTGGAAACACCATATATTTT
TRBJ1-4,TRBV6-6,-,-,CASSYTGGTNEKLFF,TGTGCCAGCAGTTACACGGGTGGTACTAATGAAAAACTGTTTTTT
TRBJ2-5,TRBV20-1,-,-,CSARDLREQETQYF,TGCAGTGCTAGAGATCTCCGCGAGCAAGAGACCCAGTACTTC
TRBJ1-2,TRBV7-9,-,-,CASRMTENYGYTF,TGTGCCAGCAGAATGACAGAGAACTATGGCTACACCTTC
TRBJ2-5,TRBV4-2,-,-,CASSPLTRGTGNNEQYF,TGTGCCAGCAGTCCGTTAACGCGGGGAACGGGCAACAATGAGCAGTACTTC
TRBJ2-7,TRBV20-1,-,-,CSARWGSAYEQYF,TGCAGTGCTAGATGGGGGAGCGCCTACGAGCAGTACTTC
TRBJ2-3,TRBV12-3/TRBV12-4,-,TRBD2,CASSLTGLGDTQYF,TGTGCCAGCAGTTTAACCGGACTAGGAGATACGCAGTATTTT
TRBJ2-1,TRBV4-2,-,TRBD2,CASSQDGMSGGYNEQFF,TGTGCCAGCAGCCAAGATGGGATGAGCGGGGGGTACAATGAGCAGTTCTTC
TRBJ1-5,TRBV27,-,-,CASSEGFMRQPQHF,TGTGCCAGCAGTGAGGGATTCATGAGGCAGCCCCAGCATTTT
TRBJ1-2,TRBV2,-,-,CASNQDWRSGCTF,TGTGCCAGCAACCAAGACTGGAGGTCTGGCTGCACCTTC
TRBJ1-5,TRBV2,-,TRBD1,CASSGWDRGNQPQHF,TGTGCCAGCAGTGGGTGGGACAGGGGGAATCAGCCCCAGCATTTT
TRBJ2-7,TRBV7-2,-,-,CASSLAFGGTPYEQYF,TGTGCCAGCAGCTTAGCCTTTGGCGGGACCCCCTACGAGCAGTACTTC
TRBJ1-1,TRBV18,-,-,CASSPKDEAFF,TGTGCCAGCTCACCAAAGGATGAAGCTTTCTTT